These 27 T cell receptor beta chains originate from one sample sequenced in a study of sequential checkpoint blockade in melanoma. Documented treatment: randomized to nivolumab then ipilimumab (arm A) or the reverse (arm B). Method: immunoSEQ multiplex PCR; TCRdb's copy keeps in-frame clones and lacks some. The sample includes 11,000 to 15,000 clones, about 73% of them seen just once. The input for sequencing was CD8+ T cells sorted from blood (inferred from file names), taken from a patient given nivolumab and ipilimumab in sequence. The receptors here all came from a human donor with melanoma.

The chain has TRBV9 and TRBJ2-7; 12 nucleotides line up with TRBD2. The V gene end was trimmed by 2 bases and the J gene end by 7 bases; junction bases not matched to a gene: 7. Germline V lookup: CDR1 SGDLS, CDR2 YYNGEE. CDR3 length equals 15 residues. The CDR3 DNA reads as TGTGCCAGCAGCGTTACCGGGACTAGCGGGTTAGAGCAGTACTTC. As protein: CASSVTGTSGLEQYF.

As DNA, the CDR3 is TGTGCCAGCAGATTGTGGGGGCGGACAGATACGCAGTATTTT. Translated: CASRLWGRTDTQYF. The chain combines TRBV11-2 with TRBJ2-3; a weak D match, TRBD1 (6 bases). V lost 6 bases and J 3 bases, leaving 13 bases between the germline ends. The CDR3 spans 14 residues. Germline CDR1 and CDR2: SGHAT and FQNNGV.

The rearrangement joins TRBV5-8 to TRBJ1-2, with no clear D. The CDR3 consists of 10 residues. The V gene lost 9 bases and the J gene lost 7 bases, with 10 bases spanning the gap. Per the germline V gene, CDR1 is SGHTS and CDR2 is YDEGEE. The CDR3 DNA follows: TGTGCCACCTCTCTCCCTGGCTACACCTTC. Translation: CATSLPGYTF.

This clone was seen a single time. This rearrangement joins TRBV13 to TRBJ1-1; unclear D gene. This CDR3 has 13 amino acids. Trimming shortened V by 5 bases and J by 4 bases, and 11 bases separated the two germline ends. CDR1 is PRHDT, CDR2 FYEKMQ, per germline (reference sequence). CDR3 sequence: CASSPLAGTEAFF. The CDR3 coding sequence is TGTGCCAGCAGCCCCCTCGCAGGCACTGAAGCTTTCTTT.

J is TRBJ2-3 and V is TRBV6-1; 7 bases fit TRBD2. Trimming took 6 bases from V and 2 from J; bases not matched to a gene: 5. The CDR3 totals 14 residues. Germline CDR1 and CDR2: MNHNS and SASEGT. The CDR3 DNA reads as TGTGCCAGCAGGGCTAGCGGATACACAGATACGCAGTATTTT. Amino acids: CASRASGYTDTQYF.

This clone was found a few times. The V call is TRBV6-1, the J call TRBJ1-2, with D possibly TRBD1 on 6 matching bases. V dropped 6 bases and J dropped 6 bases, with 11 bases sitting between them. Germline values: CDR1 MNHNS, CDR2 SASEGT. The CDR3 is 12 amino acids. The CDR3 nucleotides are TGTGCCAGCAGCACAGGGCTCGATGGCTACACCTTC. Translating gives CASSTGLDGYTF.

CDR3 region: CASSSYSSYNEQFF. The CDR3 nucleotides are TGTGCCAGCAGTAGTTATAGCTCCTACAATGAGCAGTTCTTC. V is TRBV14 and J is TRBJ2-1; the D is unclear. V was cut by 6 bases and J by 0 bases, with 9 bases left in between. This CDR3 comprises 14 residues. CDR1 and CDR2 (germline): SGHDN, FVKESK.

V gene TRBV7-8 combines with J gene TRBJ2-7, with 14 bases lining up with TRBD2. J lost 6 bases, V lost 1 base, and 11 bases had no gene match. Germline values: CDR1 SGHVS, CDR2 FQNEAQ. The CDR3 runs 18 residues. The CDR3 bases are TGTGCCAGCAGCTTAGTAGGGACTAGCGGGAGCCCTCGGGGCGAGCAGTACTTC. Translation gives CASSLVGTSGSPRGEQYF.

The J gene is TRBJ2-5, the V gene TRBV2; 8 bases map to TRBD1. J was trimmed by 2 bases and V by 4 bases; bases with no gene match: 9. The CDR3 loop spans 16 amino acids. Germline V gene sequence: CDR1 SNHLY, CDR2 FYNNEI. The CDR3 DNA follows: TGTGCCAGCAGTGGGCAGGGGGCTGGATTGCAAGAGACCCAGTACTTC. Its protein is CASSGQGAGLQETQYF. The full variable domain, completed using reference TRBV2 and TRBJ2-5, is EPEVTQTPSHQVTQMGQEVILRCVPISNHLYFYWYRQILGQKVEFLVSFYNNEISEKSEIFDDQFSVERPDGSNFTLKIRSTKLEDSAMYFCASSGQGAGLQETQYFGPGTRLLVL.

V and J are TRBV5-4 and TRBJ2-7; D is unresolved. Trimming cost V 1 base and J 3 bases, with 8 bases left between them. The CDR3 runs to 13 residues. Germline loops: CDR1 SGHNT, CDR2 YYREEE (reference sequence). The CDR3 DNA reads TGTGCCAGCAGCTTGAACAGTCGCTACGAGCAGTACTTC. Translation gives CASSLNSRYEQYF.

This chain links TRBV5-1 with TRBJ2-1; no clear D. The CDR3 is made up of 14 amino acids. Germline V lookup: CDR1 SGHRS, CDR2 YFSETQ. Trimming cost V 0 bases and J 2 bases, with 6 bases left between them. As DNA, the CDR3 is TGCGCCAGCAGCTTGGACACGACCTACAATGAGCAGTTCTTC. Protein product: CASSLDTTYNEQFF.

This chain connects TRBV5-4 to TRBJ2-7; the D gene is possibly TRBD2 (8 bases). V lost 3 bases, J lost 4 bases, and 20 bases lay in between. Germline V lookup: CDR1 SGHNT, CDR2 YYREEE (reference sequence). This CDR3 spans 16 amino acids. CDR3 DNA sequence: TGTGCCAGCAGCTCCCCTCGGGAGGGGGCGAAATACGAGCAGTACTTC. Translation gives CASSSPREGAKYEQYF.

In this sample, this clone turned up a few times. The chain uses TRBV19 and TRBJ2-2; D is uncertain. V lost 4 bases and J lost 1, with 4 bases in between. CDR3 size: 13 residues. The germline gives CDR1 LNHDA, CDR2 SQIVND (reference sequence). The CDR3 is CASSKQNTGELFF. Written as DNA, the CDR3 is TGTGCCAGTAGTAAGCAGAACACCGGGGAGCTGTTTTTT. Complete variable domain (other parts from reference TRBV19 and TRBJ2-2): DGGITQSPKYLFRKEGQNVTLSCEQNLNHDAMYWYRQDPGQGLRLIYYSQIVNDFQKGDIAEGYSVSREKKESFPLTVTSAQKNPTAFYLCASSKQNTGELFFGEGSRLTVL.

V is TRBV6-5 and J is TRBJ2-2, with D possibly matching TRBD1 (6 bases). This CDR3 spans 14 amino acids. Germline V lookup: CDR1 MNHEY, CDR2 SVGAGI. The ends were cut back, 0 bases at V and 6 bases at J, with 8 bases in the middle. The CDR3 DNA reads TGTGCCAGCAGTTACTCAAGGGGGTCCGGGGAGCTGTTTTTT. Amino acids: CASSYSRGSGELFF.

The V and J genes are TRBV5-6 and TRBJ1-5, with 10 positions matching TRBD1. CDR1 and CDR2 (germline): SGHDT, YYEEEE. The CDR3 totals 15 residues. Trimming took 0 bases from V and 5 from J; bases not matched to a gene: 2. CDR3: CASSLGQGAHQPQHF. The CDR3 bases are TGTGCCAGCAGCTTGGGACAGGGGGCTCATCAGCCCCAGCATTTT.

CDR3 residues: CASSQGDTDTQYF. CDR3 DNA: TGTGCCAGCAGTCAGGGGGACACAGATACGCAGTATTTT. The chain joins TRBV9 to TRBJ2-3; 7 bases line up with TRBD1. V lost 5 bases and J lost 2; bases outside the gene matches: 2. CDR1 and CDR2 (germline): SGDLS, YYNGEE. The CDR3 loop spans 13 amino acids.

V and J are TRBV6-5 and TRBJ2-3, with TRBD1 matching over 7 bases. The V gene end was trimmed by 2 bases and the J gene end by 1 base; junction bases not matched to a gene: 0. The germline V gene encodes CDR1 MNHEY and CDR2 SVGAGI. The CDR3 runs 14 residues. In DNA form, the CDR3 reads TGTGCCAGCAGTTACGGACAGGGCACAGATACGCAGTATTTT. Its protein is CASSYGQGTDTQYF.

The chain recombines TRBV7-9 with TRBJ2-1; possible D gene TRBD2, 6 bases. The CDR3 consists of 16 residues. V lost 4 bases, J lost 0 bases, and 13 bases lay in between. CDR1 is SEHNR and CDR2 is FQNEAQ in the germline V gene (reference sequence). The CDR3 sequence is CASSSPTSNSYNEQFF. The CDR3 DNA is TGTGCCAGCAGCTCACCGACTAGTAACTCCTACAATGAGCAGTTCTTC.

The DNA of the CDR3 is TGTGCCAGCAGATCGGACAGGGGGGGATACGAGCAGTACTTC. This sequence encodes CASRSDRGGYEQYF. The J gene is TRBJ2-7, the V gene TRBV2; 10 bases line up with TRBD1. With 6 bases clipped from V and 4 bases from J, the junction kept 6 bases outside the gene matches. The CDR3 sequence is 14 residues long. In germline, CDR1 is SNHLY, CDR2 FYNNEI.

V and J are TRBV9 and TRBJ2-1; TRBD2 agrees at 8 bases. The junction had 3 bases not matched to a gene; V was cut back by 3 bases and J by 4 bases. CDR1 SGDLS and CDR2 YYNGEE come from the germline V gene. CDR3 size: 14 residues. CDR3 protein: CASSAGGQYNEQFF. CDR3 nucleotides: TGTGCCAGCAGCGCGGGGGGGCAATACAATGAGCAGTTCTTC.

The CDR3 DNA is TGTGCCAGCAGCCCCCCGACGGGGGAGGGGTTAAGGGCCAAAAACATTCAGTACTTC. Translation: CASSPPTGEGLRAKNIQYF. The chain couples TRBV7-9 to TRBJ2-4, with 7 bases fitting TRBD2. CDR1 and CDR2 (germline): SEHNR, FQNEAQ (reference sequence). With 5 bases clipped from V and 1 base from J, the junction kept 17 bases outside the gene matches. The CDR3 covers 19 residues.

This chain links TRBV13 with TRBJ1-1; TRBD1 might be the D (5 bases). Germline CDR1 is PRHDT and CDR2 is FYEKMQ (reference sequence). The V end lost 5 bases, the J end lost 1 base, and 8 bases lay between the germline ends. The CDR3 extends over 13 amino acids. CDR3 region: CASSTGGNTEAFF. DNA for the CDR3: TGTGCCAGCAGCACGGGGGGGAACACTGAAGCTTTCTTT.

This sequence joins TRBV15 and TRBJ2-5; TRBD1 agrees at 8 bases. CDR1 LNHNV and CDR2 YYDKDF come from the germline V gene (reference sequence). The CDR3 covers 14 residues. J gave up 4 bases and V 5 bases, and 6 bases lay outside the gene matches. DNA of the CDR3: TGTGCCACCAGCCACGACAGGGGAGGAGAGACCCAGTACTTC. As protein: CATSHDRGGETQYF.

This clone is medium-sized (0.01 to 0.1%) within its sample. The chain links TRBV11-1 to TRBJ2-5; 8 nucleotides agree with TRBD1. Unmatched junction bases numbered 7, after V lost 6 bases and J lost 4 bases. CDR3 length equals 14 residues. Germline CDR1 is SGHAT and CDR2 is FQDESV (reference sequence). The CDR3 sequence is CASSLTGVLETQYF. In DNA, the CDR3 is TGTGCCAGCAGTTTGACAGGGGTCTTAGAGACCCAGTACTTC.

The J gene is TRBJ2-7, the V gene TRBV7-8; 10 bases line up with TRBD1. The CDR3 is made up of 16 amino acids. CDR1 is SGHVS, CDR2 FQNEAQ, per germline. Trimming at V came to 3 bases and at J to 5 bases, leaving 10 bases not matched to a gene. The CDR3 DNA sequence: TGTGCCAGCAGCTTGTACCGGACAGGGGGAAAAGACGAGCAGTACTTC. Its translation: CASSLYRTGGKDEQYF.

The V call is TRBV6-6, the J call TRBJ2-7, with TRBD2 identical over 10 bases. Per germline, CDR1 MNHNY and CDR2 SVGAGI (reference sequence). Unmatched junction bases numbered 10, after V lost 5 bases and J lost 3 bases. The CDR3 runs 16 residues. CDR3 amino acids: CASSTLGLAKNYEQYF. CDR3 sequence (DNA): TGTGCCAGCAGTACTCTGGGACTAGCGAAAAACTACGAGCAGTACTTC.

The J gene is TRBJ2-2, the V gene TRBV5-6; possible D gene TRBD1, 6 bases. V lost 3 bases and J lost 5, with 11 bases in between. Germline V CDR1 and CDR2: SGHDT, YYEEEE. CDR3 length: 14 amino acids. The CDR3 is CASSSTQGTGELFF. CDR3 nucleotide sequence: TGTGCCAGCAGCTCGACGCAGGGGACCGGGGAGCTGTTTTTT.